The 29 T cell receptor beta chains presented below share a single source sample, sequenced in a study of cytomegalovirus exposure and HLA in healthy donors. In the PCR, 60 Vbeta and 13 Jbeta primers were used. Method: immunoSEQ multiplex PCR; TCRdb's copy keeps in-frame clones and lacks some. The repertoire has 90,000 to 120,000 clones, 55% to 85% of them found once; the top ten carry 6.5% to 8.5%. Input material: PBMCs. The receptors originated from a man aged 25 to 45 in good health and CMV-seronegative.

In this sample, this clone turned up once. The chain uses TRBV5-1 and TRBJ2-2; 13 bases map to TRBD2. J lost 6 bases, V lost 4 bases, and 6 bases had no gene match. The germline V gene has CDR1 SGHRS and CDR2 YFSETQ. There are 16 residues in the CDR3. The CDR3 DNA is TGCGCCAGCAGCCCGGCTACTAGCGGGAGGGCCGGGGAGCTGTTTTTT. Amino acid sequence: CASSPATSGRAGELFF.

The chain carries TRBV5-1 and TRBJ2-5; 10 bases fit TRBD1. V shed 0 bases, J shed 11 bases, and the junction held 4 bases outside the gene matches. CDR1 and CDR2 (germline): SGHRS, YFSETQ. The CDR3 sequence is 13 residues long. CDR3 loop: CASSLDGQGVQYF. CDR3 sequence (DNA): TGCGCCAGCAGCTTGGATGGACAGGGGGTGCAGTACTTC.

This clone was observed a few times. V and J are TRBV2 and TRBJ2-7, with TRBD1 identical over 8 bases. This CDR3 comprises 14 residues. V lost 11 bases, J lost 0 bases, and 9 bases stayed unmatched. Germline-derived CDR1 and CDR2 are SNHLY and FYNNEI. The CDR3 nucleotides are TGTGCCGCCCACCGGGACAGGACCTCCTACGAGCAGTACTTC. Translation: CAAHRDRTSYEQYF.

This chain uses TRBV11-2 with TRBJ1-3, with 7 bases aligning to TRBD1. Unmatched junction bases numbered 14, after V lost 7 bases and J lost 2 bases. The CDR3 length is 17 residues. Germline-derived CDR1 and CDR2 are SGHAT and FQNNGV. The CDR3 spells CASKKRMEGAAGNTIYF. The DNA of the CDR3 is TGTGCCAGCAAAAAAAGGATGGAGGGGGCAGCTGGAAACACCATATATTTT. The full variable domain, with the rest looked up from reference TRBV11-2 and TRBJ1-3, is EAGVAQSPRYKIIEKRQSVAFWCNPISGHATLYWYQQILGQGPKLLIQFQNNGVVDDSQLPKDRFSAERLKGVDSTLKIQPAKLEDSAVYLCASKKRMEGAAGNTIYFGEGSWLTVV.

The chain is built from TRBV19 and TRBJ2-5; D is possibly TRBD2 (6 bases). V lost 0 bases and J 0 bases, leaving 14 bases between the germline ends. This CDR3 is 17 amino acids long. The germline V gene encodes CDR1 LNHDA and CDR2 SQIVND (reference sequence). The chain's CDR3 is CASSIDASGANQETQYF. The CDR3 nucleotides are TGTGCCAGTAGTATAGACGCGTCGGGAGCCAACCAAGAGACCCAGTACTTC. The full variable domain, rest sourced from reference TRBV19 and TRBJ2-5, is DGGITQSPKYLFRKEGQNVTLSCEQNLNHDAMYWYRQDPGQGLRLIYYSQIVNDFQKGDIAEGYSVSREKKESFPLTVTSAQKNPTAFYLCASSIDASGANQETQYFGPGTRLLVL.

The CDR3 sequence: CASSQDLGFGSSYNSPLHF. The CDR3 DNA follows: TGCGCCAGCAGCCAAGATCTGGGTTTCGGGAGCTCCTATAATTCACCCCTCCACTTT. The rearrangement uses TRBV4-1 and TRBJ1-6; no clear D gene. V shed 0 bases and J shed 0 bases, with 15 bases lying between them. Per germline, CDR1 MGHRA and CDR2 YSYEKL. The CDR3 is made up of 19 amino acids.

The chain carries TRBV4-2 and TRBJ1-1; 8 nucleotides align to TRBD1. Germline lookup yields CDR1 LGHNA and CDR2 YNFKEQ. The CDR3 runs 16 residues. V was pared by 0 bases and J by 1 base, with 4 bases of the junction left unmatched. The CDR3 loop reads CASSQDPGQGNTEAFF. CDR3 coding DNA: TGTGCCAGCAGCCAAGATCCCGGACAGGGGAACACTGAAGCTTTCTTT.

CDR3: CASSKGLAGGQYF. The DNA of the CDR3 is TGTGCCAGCAGCAAAGGACTAGCGGGAGGGCAGTACTTC. The rearrangement joins TRBV21-1 to TRBJ2-7; the table assigns TRBD2, which was not confirmed against the DNA. TRBV21-1 is assigned pseudogene status. The CDR3 length is 13 residues.

V and J are TRBV4-2 and TRBJ1-4, with TRBD1 matching 8 bases. J gave up 5 bases and V 0 bases, and 8 bases lay outside the gene matches. The V gene's germline CDR1 is LGHNA and CDR2 YNFKEQ. The CDR3 loop spans 17 amino acids. This CDR3 is CASSQDLGAGGNEKLFF. For the CDR3, the DNA is TGTGCCAGCAGCCAAGATTTAGGTGCAGGGGGCAATGAAAAACTGTTTTTT.

This chain joins TRBV6-5 and TRBJ2-5, with TRBD1 matching over 7 bases. Germline values: CDR1 MNHEY, CDR2 SVGAGI. This CDR3 is built from 14 residues. The V segment lost 9 bases and the J segment 1 base; nucleotides outside the gene matches: 8. CDR3 region: CASRRGPGQETQYF. DNA of the CDR3: TGTGCCAGTCGAAGGGGGCCCGGCCAAGAGACCCAGTACTTC.

The rearrangement joins TRBV9 to TRBJ2-7; possibly TRBD1 for D (5 bases). The CDR3 length is 16 residues. Looked up from germline, CDR1 is SGDLS and CDR2 is YYNGEE. Trimming pared 0 bases from V and 0 bases from J, leaving 13 bases between. The CDR3 DNA sequence: TGTGCCAGCAGCGTAGCTCCCCAGGGCAGCTCCTACGAGCAGTACTTC. Its translation: CASSVAPQGSSYEQYF.

The V call is TRBV19, the J call TRBJ1-1; the match to TRBD1 covers 9 bases. The CDR3 is made up of 15 amino acids. Germline lookup yields CDR1 LNHDA and CDR2 SQIVND (reference sequence). V shed 6 bases and J 4 bases; nucleotides not matched to a gene: 9. The CDR3 coding sequence is TGTGCCAGTAGGACTGGACAGGGGCGGTTCACTGAAGCTTTCTTT. The encoded protein is CASRTGQGRFTEAFF. Full variable domain (outside the CDR3, taken from reference TRBV19 and TRBJ1-1): DGGITQSPKYLFRKEGQNVTLSCEQNLNHDAMYWYRQDPGQGLRLIYYSQIVNDFQKGDIAEGYSVSREKKESFPLTVTSAQKNPTAFYLCASRTGQGRFTEAFFGQGTRLTVV.

V is TRBV7-9 and J is TRBJ1-2; 10 nucleotides agree with TRBD1. The CDR3 contains 16 residues. Germline assignment: CDR1 SEHNR and CDR2 FQNEAQ (reference sequence). Trimming cost V 1 base and J 4 bases; bases outside gene matches: 6. This CDR3 reads CASSLGGDRGLYGYTF. CDR3 sequence (DNA): TGTGCCAGCAGCTTAGGAGGGGACAGGGGCCTCTATGGCTACACCTTC.

This chain joins TRBV30 and TRBJ2-1; 8 nucleotides align to TRBD2. The V gene end was trimmed by 8 bases and the J gene end by 6 bases; junction bases not matched to a gene: 6. CDR3 length: 12 amino acids. CDR1 GTSNPN and CDR2 SVGIG come from the germline V gene (reference sequence). Here the CDR3 DNA reads TGTGCCCTGTGGGGACTAGTCAATGAGCAGTTCTTC. This encodes CALWGLVNEQFF.

This clone was detected once. CDR3 sequence (DNA): TGTGCCAGCAGCTTAAACGGACAGGAGAACACCGGGGAGCTGTTTTTT. It yields the protein CASSLNGQENTGELFF. V gene TRBV5-6 combines with J gene TRBJ2-2, with 7 bases lining up with TRBD1. Germline V lookup: CDR1 SGHDT, CDR2 YYEEEE. Trimming removed 2 bases from V and 1 base from J; junction bases left unmatched: 5. This CDR3 has 16 amino acids.

The genes are TRBV6-5 and TRBJ2-7, with D maybe TRBD2 (6 bases). CDR1 MNHEY and CDR2 SVGAGI come from the germline V gene. The V and J ends lost 2 bases and 6 bases respectively, with 14 bases between them. CDR3 length: 14 amino acids. CDR3 bases: TGTGCCAGCAGTTACGAGTCGGGGGTTTTCGAGCAGTACTTC. This codes for CASSYESGVFEQYF.

V and J are TRBV7-8 and TRBJ2-7, with 8 bases fitting TRBD2. Germline assignment: CDR1 SGHVS and CDR2 FQNEAQ. CDR3 length: 14 amino acids. V lost 5 bases to trimming and J lost 1 base; unmatched junction nucleotides: 4. Here the CDR3 reads CASSPGGGSYEQYF. The CDR3 DNA reads as TGTGCCAGCAGCCCTGGCGGGGGGTCCTACGAGCAGTACTTC.

This chain connects TRBV9 to TRBJ1-4; D is possibly TRBD1 (6 bases). The length of the CDR3 is 14 residues. CDR1 is SGDLS, CDR2 YYNGEE, per germline. The V and J ends lost 3 bases and 8 bases respectively, with 14 bases between them. Here the CDR3 reads CASSATGMGEKLFF. CDR3 coding DNA: TGTGCCAGCAGCGCGACAGGTATGGGGGAAAAACTGTTTTTT. The whole variable domain, filled in from reference TRBV9 and TRBJ1-4, reads DSGVTQTPKHLITATGQRVTLRCSPRSGDLSVYWYQQSLDQGLQFLIQYYNGEERAKGNILERFSAQQFPDLHSELNLSSLELGDSALYFCASSATGMGEKLFFGSGTQLSVL.

The rearrangement uses TRBV4-1 and TRBJ2-5; D might be TRBD1 (6 bases). The J call is in doubt because the DNA end fits TRBJ2-7 better. This CDR3 contains 14 residues. Germline V gene sequence: CDR1 MGHRA, CDR2 YSYEKL. CDR3: CASSPRDTSYEQYF. The CDR3 DNA is TGCGCCAGCAGCCCCCGGGACACCTCCTACGAGCAGTACTTC.

This chain links TRBV18 with TRBJ1-3, with D possibly TRBD1 on 6 matching bases. This CDR3 is built from 15 residues. The V end lost 5 bases, the J end lost 4 bases, and 15 bases lay between the germline ends. Per germline, CDR1 KGHSH and CDR2 LQKENI. This CDR3 is CASSDRRGQGNTIYF. The CDR3, as DNA: TGTGCCAGCTCAGACCGGAGAGGACAGGGAAACACCATATATTTT. Complete variable domain (other parts from reference TRBV18 and TRBJ1-3): NAGVMQNPRHLVRRRGQEARLRCSPMKGHSHVYWYRQLPEEGLKFMVYLQKENIIDESGMPKERFSAEFPKEGPSILRIQQVVRGDSAAYFCASSDRRGQGNTIYFGEGSWLTVV.

The chain links TRBV9 to TRBJ2-7, with 7 bases that match TRBD1. CDR1 and CDR2 from the germline V gene are SGDLS and YYNGEE. The CDR3 is 13 amino acids. Losses at the gene ends were 0 bases for V and 6 bases for J; bases not matched to a gene: 3. In DNA form, the CDR3 reads TGTGCCAGCAGCGTAGCGGGGACAGCCGAGCAGTACTTC. The encoded protein is CASSVAGTAEQYF.

This chain uses TRBV6-5 with TRBJ1-2; 8 positions agree with TRBD1. Trimming took 6 bases from V and 8 from J; bases not matched to a gene: 8. Germline V gives CDR1 MNHEY, CDR2 SVGAGI. The CDR3 contains 13 residues. The CDR3 DNA follows: TGTGCCAGCAGAAAACGGACAGGGTCCGGCTACACCTTC. It codes for CASRKRTGSGYTF.

The J gene is TRBJ2-3, the V gene TRBV5-4; TRBD2 matches at 7 bases. Germline assignment: CDR1 SGHNT and CDR2 YYREEE (reference sequence). The CDR3 sequence is 16 residues long. The V and J ends lost 2 bases and 2 bases, in that order; junction bases with no gene match: 8. The CDR3 sequence is CASSLRLAADTDTQYF. As DNA, the CDR3 is TGTGCCAGCAGCTTACGGCTAGCGGCTGACACAGATACGCAGTATTTT.

The sample holds a few counts of this clone. CDR3 DNA sequence: TGTGCCAGCAGTTTTAGGTACAGGGGGAATTCACCCCTCCACTTT. This translates into CASSFRYRGNSPLHF. The chain is built from TRBV28 and TRBJ1-6, with TRBD1 matching 8 bases. CDR3 length equals 15 residues. The ends lost 3 bases at V and 7 bases at J; junction bases unmatched: 5. CDR1 and CDR2 from the germline V gene are MDHEN and SYDVKM.

This clone has just a few counts. The V and J genes are TRBV14 and TRBJ2-3, with D uncertain. Per the germline V gene, CDR1 is SGHDN and CDR2 is FVKESK. The V gene lost 4 bases and the J gene lost 5 bases, with 7 bases spanning the gap. The CDR3 covers 12 residues. CDR3 residues: CASSLYRDTQYF. CDR3 coding DNA: TGTGCCAGCAGCCTTTACAGAGATACGCAGTATTTT.

V gene TRBV10-3 combines with J gene TRBJ2-6, with TRBD1 matching 8 bases. Germline CDR1 is ENHRY and CDR2 is SYGVKD. The V segment lost 4 bases and the J segment 0 bases; nucleotides outside the gene matches: 5. This CDR3 comprises 17 residues. The DNA of the CDR3 is TGTGCCATCAGTGGGGACAGGACGCTCTCTGGGGCCAACGTCCTGACTTTC. This gives the protein CAISGDRTLSGANVLTF.

V is TRBV7-9 and J is TRBJ2-5, with 7 bases lining up with TRBD1. This CDR3 has 13 amino acids. CDR1 is SEHNR, CDR2 FQNEAQ, per germline (reference sequence). J lost 1 base, V lost 5 bases, and 1 base had no gene match. CDR3 residues: CASSRDSQETQYF. The CDR3 DNA is TGTGCCAGCAGCCGGGACAGCCAAGAGACCCAGTACTTC.

The chain recombines TRBV29-1 with TRBJ2-7; 7 bases agree with TRBD1. V was clipped by 6 bases and J by 6 bases; unmatched bases: 5. The CDR3 is made up of 11 amino acids. Germline V gives CDR1 SQVTM, CDR2 ANQGSEA. The CDR3 coding sequence is TGCAGCGTGAACAGGGGCGGCGAGCAGTACTTC. Its protein product is CSVNRGGEQYF.

This clone was found a few times. The chain carries TRBV12-5 and TRBJ2-3; weak D call: TRBD2 (5 bases). Germline loops: CDR1 LGHNT, CDR2 FRNRAP. The CDR3 is 18 amino acids. The V end lost 2 bases, the J end lost 3 bases, and 21 bases lay between the germline ends. The CDR3 nucleotides read TGTGCTAGTGGTTTGTCCCCTGGAGACTACCTCTTTACAGATACGCAGTATTTT. It specifies CASGLSPGDYLFTDTQYF.